This T cell receptor (beta chain) stems from a study of cytomegalovirus exposure and HLA in healthy donors. Whole-study findings and limits: There were several of the most significant clusters that appeared linked to common viral pathogens in a later analysis.

In the PCR, 60 Vbeta and 13 Jbeta primers were used. TCRdb's copy holds only in-frame clones and misses some; the assay was immunoSEQ multiplex PCR. The sample has more than 85,000 clones, around four fifths seen once. CDR1 is MNHEY and CDR2 is SMNVEV in the germline V gene (reference sequence). The V and J ends lost 5 bases and 1 base respectively, with 12 bases between them. This CDR3 is built from 16 residues. Notes on this clone: Its target is not known.

The sequenced sample consisted of PBMCs. The V and J genes are TRBV27 and TRBJ1-6; tentative D call: TRBD1 (5 bases). The receptor comes from a man aged 35 to 55 in good health and CMV-seronegative. CDR3 sequence reads: CASSTNRQSYNSPLHF. The DNA of the CDR3 is TGTGCCAGCAGTACGAACAGACAGTCCTATAATTCACCCCTCCACTTT.